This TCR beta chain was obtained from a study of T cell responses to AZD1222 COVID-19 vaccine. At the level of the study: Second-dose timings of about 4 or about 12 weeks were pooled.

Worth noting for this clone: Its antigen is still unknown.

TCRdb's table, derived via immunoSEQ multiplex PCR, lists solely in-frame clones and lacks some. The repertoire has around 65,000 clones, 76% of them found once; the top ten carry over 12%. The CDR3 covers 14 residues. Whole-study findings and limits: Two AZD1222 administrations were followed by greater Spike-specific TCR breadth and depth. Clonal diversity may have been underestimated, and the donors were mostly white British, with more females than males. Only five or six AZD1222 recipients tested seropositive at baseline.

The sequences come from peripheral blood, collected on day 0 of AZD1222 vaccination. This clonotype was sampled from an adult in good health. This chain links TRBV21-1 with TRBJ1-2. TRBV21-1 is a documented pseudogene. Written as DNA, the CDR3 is TGTGCCAGCAGCAGGCTCAGCCCCGCCTATGGCTACACCTTC. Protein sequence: CASSRLSPAYGYTF.